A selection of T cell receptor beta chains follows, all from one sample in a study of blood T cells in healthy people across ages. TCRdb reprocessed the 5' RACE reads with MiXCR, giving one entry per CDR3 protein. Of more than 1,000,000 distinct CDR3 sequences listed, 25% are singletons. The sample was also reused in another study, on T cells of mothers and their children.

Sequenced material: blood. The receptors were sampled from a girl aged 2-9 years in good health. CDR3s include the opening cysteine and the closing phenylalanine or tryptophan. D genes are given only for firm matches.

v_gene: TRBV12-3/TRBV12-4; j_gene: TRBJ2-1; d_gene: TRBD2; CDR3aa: CASILKGLAGQWILTEQFF
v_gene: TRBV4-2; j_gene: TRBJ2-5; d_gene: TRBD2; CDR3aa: CASSHEGLAGGKETQYF
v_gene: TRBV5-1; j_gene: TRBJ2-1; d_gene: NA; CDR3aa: CASSSGPSYEQFF
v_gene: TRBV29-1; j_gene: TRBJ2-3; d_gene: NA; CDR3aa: CSVGGPGGTDTQYF
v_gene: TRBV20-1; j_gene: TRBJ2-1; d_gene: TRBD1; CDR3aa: CSAYDRTGISYNEQFF
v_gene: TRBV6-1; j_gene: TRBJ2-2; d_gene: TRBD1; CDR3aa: CASSGSVGTANTGELFF
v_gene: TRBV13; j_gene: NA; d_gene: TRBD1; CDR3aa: CASSLEGTGVEEQYF
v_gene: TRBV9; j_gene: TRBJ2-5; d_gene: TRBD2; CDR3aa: CASSVGLAYGETQYF
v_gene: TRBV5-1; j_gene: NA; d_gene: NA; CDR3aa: CASSSGLREQFF
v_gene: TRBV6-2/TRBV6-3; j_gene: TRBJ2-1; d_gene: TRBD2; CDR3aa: CASSYAGDYDEQFF
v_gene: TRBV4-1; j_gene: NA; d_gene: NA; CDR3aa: CASSQDGSGLQEQFF
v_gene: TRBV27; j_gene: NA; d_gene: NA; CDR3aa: CASSLNRHNEQFF
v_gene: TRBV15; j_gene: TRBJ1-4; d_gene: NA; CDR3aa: CATSRNAQGSNEKLFF
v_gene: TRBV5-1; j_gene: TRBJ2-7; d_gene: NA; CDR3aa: CASTEGGSYEQYF
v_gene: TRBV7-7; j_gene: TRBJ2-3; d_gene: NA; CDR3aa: CASLNAAGHRACTDTQYF
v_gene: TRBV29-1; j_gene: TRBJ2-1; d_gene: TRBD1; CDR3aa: CSVEGTGTGNEQFF
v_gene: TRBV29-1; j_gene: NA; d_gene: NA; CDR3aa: CSVGINEQFF
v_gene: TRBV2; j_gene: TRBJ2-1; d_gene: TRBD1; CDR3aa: CASTLSGTGNNEQFF
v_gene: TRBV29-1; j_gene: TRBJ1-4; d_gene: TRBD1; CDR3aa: CSVEDVGGGEKLFF
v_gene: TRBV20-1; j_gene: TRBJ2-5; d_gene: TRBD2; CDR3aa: CSARWGRGQETQYF
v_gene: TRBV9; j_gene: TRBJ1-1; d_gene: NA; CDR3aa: CASSVGTGVSGWEAFF
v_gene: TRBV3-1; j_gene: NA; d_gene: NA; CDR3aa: CASREAGFYEQYF
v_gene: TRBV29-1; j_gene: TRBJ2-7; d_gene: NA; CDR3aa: CSAGPQGREQYF
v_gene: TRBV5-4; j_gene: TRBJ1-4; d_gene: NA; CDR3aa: CASSWTGEKLFF
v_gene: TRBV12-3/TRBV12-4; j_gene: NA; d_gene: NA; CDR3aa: CASSTHQRGGLPGTSGEQYF
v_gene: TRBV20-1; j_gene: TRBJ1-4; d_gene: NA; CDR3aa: CSARDASDQSLNEKLFF
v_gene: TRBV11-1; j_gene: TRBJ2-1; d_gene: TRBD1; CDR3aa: CASSPRALRQGAYLYNEQFF
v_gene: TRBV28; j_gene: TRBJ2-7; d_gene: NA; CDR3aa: CASQRQETYEQYF
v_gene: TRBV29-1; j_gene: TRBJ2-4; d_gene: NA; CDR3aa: CSGRDDKNIQYF